What follows are 11 T cell receptor beta chains derived from one specimen sequenced in a study of spatial heterogeneity in lung cancer. Study-level points and caveats: Mutation tallies in tumors tracked expanded intratumoral alpha and beta TCR counts.

The antigens these receptors bind are not known. TCRdb used MiXCR to reprocess the 5' RACE reads, holding one entry per CDR3 protein. The sample yields 3,000 or so distinct CDR3 sequences, 20% to 30% seen once. Noted time point: sample taken at primary tumor resection. Sample: lung tumor tissue, taken at surgery. Every receptor here comes from a female donor with early-stage non-small cell lung cancer.

By share of the sample, this clonotype is large. The V and J genes are TRBV29-1 and TRBJ2-2; 9 nucleotides line up with TRBD2. J was trimmed by 1 base and V by 5 bases; bases with no gene match: 5. The CDR3 runs to 15 residues. The germline CDR1 and CDR2 sequences are SQVTM and ANQGSEA. As DNA, the CDR3 is TGCAGCGTTCGATCGACTAGCGGGAACACCGGGGAGCTGTTTTTT. It yields the protein CSVRSTSGNTGELFF.

By its share, this clonotype is medium-sized (0.01 to 0.1%). The rearrangement joins TRBV29-1 to TRBJ2-5, with 7 bases matching TRBD2. Germline lookup yields CDR1 SQVTM and CDR2 ANQGSEA. The junction had 8 bases not matched to a gene; V was cut back by 6 bases and J by 7 bases. The CDR3 runs to 12 residues. The CDR3 sequence: CSVEGPGGTQYF. In DNA, the CDR3 is TGCAGCGTGGAGGGCCCGGGAGGGACCCAGTACTTC.

The gene calls are TRBV7-9 and TRBJ2-3; D might be TRBD2 (5 bases). This CDR3 has 15 residues. Germline CDR1 is SEHNR and CDR2 is FQNEAQ (reference sequence). V lost 5 bases to trimming and J lost 2 bases, with 14 bases between them. In DNA, the CDR3 is TGTGCCAGCAGCCCGGACGGGATACCCACAGATACGCAGTATTTT. This sequence encodes CASSPDGIPTDTQYF.

By proportion, this clonotype is large. The chain couples TRBV20-1 to TRBJ2-1; TRBD1 matches at 7 bases. Germline V gives CDR1 DFQATT, CDR2 SNEGSKA (reference sequence). This CDR3 comprises 15 residues. Unmatched junction bases numbered 13, after V lost 6 bases and J lost 5 bases. The CDR3 region is CSAIFPGQSNNEQFF. DNA of the CDR3: TGCAGTGCAATATTCCCGGGACAGTCTAACAATGAGCAGTTCTTC.

This clonotype was found many times. V usage is TRBV18 and J usage is TRBJ1-1; D is possibly TRBD1 (5 bases). Germline assignment: CDR1 KGHSH and CDR2 LQKENI. The germline V and J ends were trimmed by 5 bases and 2 bases, with 9 bases remaining between them. CDR3 size: 13 residues. The CDR3 nucleotides are TGTGCCAGCTCAGTACAGGAAAACACTGAAGCTTTCTTT. It specifies CASSVQENTEAFF.

Relative to its sample, this clonotype is large. The chain joins TRBV28 to TRBJ2-7, with 10 nucleotides matching TRBD2. The CDR3 runs 15 residues. The trim removed 3 bases at V and 7 bases at J, leaving 9 bases unmatched. The germline gives CDR1 MDHEN, CDR2 SYDVKM. The CDR3 loop reads CASSLEAGGPWEQYF. CDR3 nucleotide sequence: TGTGCCAGCAGTTTGGAAGCGGGAGGGCCGTGGGAGCAGTACTTC.

This clonotype is large within its sample. The V and J genes are TRBV11-2 and TRBJ2-1, with 7 bases fitting TRBD1. This CDR3 is built from 17 residues. Per germline, CDR1 SGHAT and CDR2 FQNNGV. The V gene end was trimmed by 2 bases and the J gene end by 8 bases; junction bases not matched to a gene: 15. As DNA, the CDR3 is TGTGCCAGCAGCTTACAAAGGTGGGGCAGGGGGACCGATGAGCAGTTCTTC. The encoded protein is CASSLQRWGRGTDEQFF.

This clonotype was counted only a few times. This chain links TRBV20-1 with TRBJ1-1; D remains unclear. Germline lookup yields CDR1 DFQATT and CDR2 SNEGSKA (reference sequence). Trimming shortened V by 0 bases and J by 1 base, and 6 bases separated the two germline ends. This CDR3 region has 13 residues. CDR3 sequence reads: CSARDPENTEAFF. CDR3 coding DNA: TGCAGTGCTAGAGATCCCGAGAACACTGAAGCTTTCTTT.

The V gene is TRBV28, the J gene TRBJ2-1, with TRBD2 identical over 11 bases. After removal of 1 base from V and 9 bases from J, the junction contained 11 bases not matched to a gene. The V gene's germline CDR1 is MDHEN and CDR2 SYDVKM. The CDR3 extends over 17 amino acids. CDR3 in DNA: TGTGCCAGCAGTTTATCCCCGTCTAGCGGGAGGTTGCGTGAGCAGTTCTTC. Amino acids: CASSLSPSSGRLREQFF.

The chain employs TRBV29-1 and TRBJ2-7; possibly TRBD2 for D (6 bases). V lost 0 bases and J 5 bases, leaving 17 bases between the germline ends. Germline V CDR1 and CDR2: SQVTM, ANQGSEA. CDR3 length equals 15 residues. As DNA, the CDR3 is TGCAGCGTTGAAGATCGGGTTCTCGGAGGGAACGAGCAGTACTTC. Its protein product is CSVEDRVLGGNEQYF.

The chain uses TRBV28 and TRBJ2-7; 9 bases align to TRBD2. The V and J ends lost 7 bases and 5 bases, in that order; junction bases with no gene match: 9. The germline V gene has CDR1 MDHEN and CDR2 SYDVKM. This CDR3 contains 14 residues. The CDR3 bases are TGTGCCAGCATCTATAGCGGGAGAAGCGACGAGCAGTACTTC. This sequence encodes CASIYSGRSDEQYF.